This T cell receptor beta chain was obtained from a study of beta chain features in type 1 diabetes. Germline-derived CDR1 and CDR2 are MNHNS and SASEGT. CDR3 length equals 14 residues. Trimming stripped 6 bases from V and 1 base from J, with 12 bases between. Expressed TCRB transcripts got sequenced, as all isolated RNA was reverse transcribed. Some clones are missing from TCRdb's copy, which holds only in-frame ones; the method was immunoSEQ multiplex PCR. This repertoire shows 400,000 to 500,000 clones, around 14% found once; its top ten account for about 0.034%. The sample was naive CD4+ T cells from blood. This clonotype originated in a man aged 25 to 40 in good health. The rearrangement uses TRBV6-1 and TRBJ2-5; D not certain. For the CDR3, the DNA is TGTGCCAGCAGGGGCCGACTTGGCCAAGAGACCCAGTACTTC. Protein: CASRGRLGQETQYF.